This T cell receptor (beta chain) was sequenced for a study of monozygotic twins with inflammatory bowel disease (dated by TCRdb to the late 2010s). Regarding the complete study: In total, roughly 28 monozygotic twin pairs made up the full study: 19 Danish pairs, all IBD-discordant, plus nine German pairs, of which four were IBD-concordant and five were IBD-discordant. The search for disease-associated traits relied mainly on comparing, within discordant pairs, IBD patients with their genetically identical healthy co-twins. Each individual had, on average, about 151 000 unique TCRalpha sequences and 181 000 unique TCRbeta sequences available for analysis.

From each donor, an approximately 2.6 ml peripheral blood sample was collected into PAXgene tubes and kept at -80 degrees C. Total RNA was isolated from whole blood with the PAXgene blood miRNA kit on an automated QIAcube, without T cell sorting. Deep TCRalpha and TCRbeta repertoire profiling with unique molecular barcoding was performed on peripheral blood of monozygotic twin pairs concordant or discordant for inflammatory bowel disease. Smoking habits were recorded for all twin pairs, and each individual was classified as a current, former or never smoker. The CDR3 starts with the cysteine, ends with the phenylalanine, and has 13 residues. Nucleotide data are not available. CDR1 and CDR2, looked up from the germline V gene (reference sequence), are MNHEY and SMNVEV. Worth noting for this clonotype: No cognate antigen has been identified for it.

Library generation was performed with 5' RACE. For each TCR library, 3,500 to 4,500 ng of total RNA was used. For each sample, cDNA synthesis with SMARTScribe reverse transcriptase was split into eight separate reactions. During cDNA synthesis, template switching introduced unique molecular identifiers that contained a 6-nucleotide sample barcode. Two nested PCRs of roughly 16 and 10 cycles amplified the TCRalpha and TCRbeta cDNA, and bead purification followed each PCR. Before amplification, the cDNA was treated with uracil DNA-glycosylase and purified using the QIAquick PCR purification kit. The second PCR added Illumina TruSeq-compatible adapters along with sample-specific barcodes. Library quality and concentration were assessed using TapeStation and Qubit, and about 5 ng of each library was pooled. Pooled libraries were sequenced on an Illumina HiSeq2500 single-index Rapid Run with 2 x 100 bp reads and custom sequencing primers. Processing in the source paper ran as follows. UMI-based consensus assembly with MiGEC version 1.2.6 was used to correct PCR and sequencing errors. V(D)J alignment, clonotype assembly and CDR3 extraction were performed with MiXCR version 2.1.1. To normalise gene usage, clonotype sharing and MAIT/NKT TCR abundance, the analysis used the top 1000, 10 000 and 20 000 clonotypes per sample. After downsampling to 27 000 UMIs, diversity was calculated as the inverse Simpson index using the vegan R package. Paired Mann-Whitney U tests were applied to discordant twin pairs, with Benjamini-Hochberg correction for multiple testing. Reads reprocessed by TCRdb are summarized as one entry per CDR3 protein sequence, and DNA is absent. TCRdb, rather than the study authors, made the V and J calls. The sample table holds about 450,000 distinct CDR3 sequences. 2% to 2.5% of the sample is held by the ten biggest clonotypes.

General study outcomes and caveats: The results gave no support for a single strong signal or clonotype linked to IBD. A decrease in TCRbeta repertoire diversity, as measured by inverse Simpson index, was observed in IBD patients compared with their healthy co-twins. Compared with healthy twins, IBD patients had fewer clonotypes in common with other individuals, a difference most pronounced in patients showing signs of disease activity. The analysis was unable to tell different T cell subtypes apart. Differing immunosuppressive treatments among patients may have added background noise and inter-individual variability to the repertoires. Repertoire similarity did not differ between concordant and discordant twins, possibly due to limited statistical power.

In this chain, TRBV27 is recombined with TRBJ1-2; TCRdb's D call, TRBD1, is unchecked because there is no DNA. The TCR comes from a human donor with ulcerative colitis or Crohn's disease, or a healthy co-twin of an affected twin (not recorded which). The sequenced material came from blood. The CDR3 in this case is CATKDTGYDGYTF.